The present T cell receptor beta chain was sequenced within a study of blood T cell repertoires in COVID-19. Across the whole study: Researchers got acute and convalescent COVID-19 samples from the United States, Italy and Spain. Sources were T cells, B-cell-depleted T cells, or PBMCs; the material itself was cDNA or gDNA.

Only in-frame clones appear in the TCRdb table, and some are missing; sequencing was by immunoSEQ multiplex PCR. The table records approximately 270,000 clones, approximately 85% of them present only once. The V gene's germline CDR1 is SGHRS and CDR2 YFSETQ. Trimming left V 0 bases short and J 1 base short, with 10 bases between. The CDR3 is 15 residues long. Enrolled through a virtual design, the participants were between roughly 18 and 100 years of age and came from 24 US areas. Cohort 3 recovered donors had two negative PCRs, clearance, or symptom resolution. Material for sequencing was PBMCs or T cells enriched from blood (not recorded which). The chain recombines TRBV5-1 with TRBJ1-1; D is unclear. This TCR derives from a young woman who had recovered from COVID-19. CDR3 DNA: TGCGCCAGCAGCTTGGTCCAGGCCCGGAACACTGAAGCTTTCTTT. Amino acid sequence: CASSLVQARNTEAFF.